This passage covers 18 T cell receptor beta chains from one sample sequenced in a study of regulatory T cells in long-lasting Graves disease. Regarding time point: persistent/refractory GD, antithyroid drugs over 5 years with positive TRAb. Extracted RNA from PBMCs served as the source of the TCR library. Library construction for TCR beta used iRepertoire HTBI primers and Arm-PCR of CDR3 regions. TCRdb analysed the multiplex PCR reads with MiXCR anew, one entry per CDR3 protein. Of 390,000 or so distinct CDR3 sequences listed, roughly 25% are singletons. Material: peripheral blood mononuclear cells (PBMCs), obtained when the disease was refractory, from a patient treated with antithyroid drugs. The receptors originated from a woman aged 40-49 years with Graves disease.

J is TRBJ2-2 and V is TRBV5-1, with TRBD2 matching 8 bases. J was trimmed by 8 bases and V by 3 bases; bases with no gene match: 15. Germline V gene sequence: CDR1 SGHRS, CDR2 YFSETQ. The CDR3 runs 17 residues. CDR3 residues: CASSYQEKRESRGELFF. In DNA form, the CDR3 reads TGCGCCAGCAGCTACCAAGAAAAGCGGGAGAGTCGTGGGGAGCTGTTTTTT.

This clonotype came up many times. V and J are TRBV16 and TRBJ1-4; D remains ambiguous. The germline CDR1 and CDR2 sequences are KGHSY and FQNENV. CDR3 length: 15 amino acids. V lost 1 base and J lost 0, with 6 bases in between. In DNA, the CDR3 is TGTGCCAGCAGCCAATATAGACCAACTAATGAAAAACTGTTTTTT. Its protein product is CASSQYRPTNEKLFF.

In its sample, this clonotype was seen a few times. The chain recombines TRBV7-9 with TRBJ2-5; 9 positions agree with TRBD1. The J segment lost 2 bases and the V segment lost 3 bases, leaving 1 base of the junction unmatched. This CDR3 has 14 amino acids. Germline CDR1 and CDR2: SEHNR and FQNEAQ (reference sequence). The CDR3 coding sequence is TGTGCCAGCAGCTTCGGGACAGGGCAAGAGACCCAGTACTTC. Translated, it gives CASSFGTGQETQYF. The full variable domain, rest sourced from reference TRBV7-9 and TRBJ2-5, is DTGVSQNPRHKITKRGQNVTFRCDPISEHNRLYWYRQTLGQGPEFLTYFQNEAQLEKSRLLSDRFSAERPKGSFSTLEIQRTEQGDSAMYLCASSFGTGQETQYFGPGTRLLVL.

This clonotype came up many times. J is TRBJ1-2 and V is TRBV27, with 7 bases identical to TRBD1. Trimming removed 3 bases from V and 3 bases from J; junction bases left unmatched: 7. This CDR3 region has 15 residues. From germline, CDR1 is MNHEY and CDR2 SMNVEV (reference sequence). Written as DNA, the CDR3 is TGTGCCAGCAGTTTTCGAGGGGGCGGTCACTATGGCTACACCTTC. Its translation: CASSFRGGGHYGYTF.

This clonotype has a single count. The rearrangement joins TRBV28 to TRBJ2-2, with D unresolved. This CDR3 is built from 15 residues. Germline V gene data show CDR1 as MDHEN and CDR2 as SYDVKM. V lost 6 bases, J lost 4 bases, and 15 bases lay in between. In DNA form, the CDR3 reads TGTGCCAGCAGCGCCGTTCAATCGGGCACCGGGGAGCTGTTTTTT. Its translation: CASSAVQSGTGELFF.

This clonotype was recorded many times. The V call is TRBV5-8, the J call TRBJ1-5; D gene ambiguous. Germline V gene data show CDR1 as SGHTS and CDR2 as YDEGEE. The CDR3 loop spans 14 amino acids. The V end was cut by 1 base, the J end by 5 bases, with 10 bases between. The CDR3, as DNA: TGTGCCAGCAGCTTGCACCGGTGGCATCAGCCCCAGCATTTT. It encodes CASSLHRWHQPQHF.

This clonotype was counted at least ten times. The J gene is TRBJ2-1, the V gene TRBV19; 8 positions agree with TRBD1. V lost 2 bases and J lost 8; bases outside the gene matches: 11. The CDR3 contains 16 residues. CDR1 LNHDA and CDR2 SQIVND come from the germline V gene (reference sequence). This chain's CDR3 is CASSISTGGRGHEQFF. The CDR3 coding sequence is TGTGCCAGTAGTATATCCACCGGAGGCAGGGGGCATGAGCAGTTCTTC.

V is TRBV20-1 and J is TRBJ2-3; 9 positions agree with TRBD1. The CDR3 spans 15 residues. The V and J ends lost 6 bases and 1 base, in that order; junction bases with no gene match: 8. Germline loops: CDR1 DFQATT, CDR2 SNEGSKA (reference sequence). The CDR3 DNA reads as TGCAGTGCAGAACTGAGGGACAGGGGCACAGATACGCAGTATTTT. Encoded protein: CSAELRDRGTDTQYF.

This clonotype was detected once. This may arise from a read error, as a much more abundant clone is one base away. The chain has TRBV12-3 or TRBV12-4 and TRBJ2-7; 14 nucleotides align to TRBD2. The CDR3 has 16 amino acids. The CDR3 nucleotides are TGTGCCAACAGTCTACAAGAGGGACTAGCGGGAGCCGAGCAGTACTTC. This encodes CANSLQEGLAGAEQYF.

There are many counts of this clonotype. The chain recombines TRBV12-3 or TRBV12-4 with TRBJ2-5; D unresolved. Trimming shortened V by 3 bases and J by 6 bases, and 11 bases separated the two germline ends. This CDR3 has 13 amino acids. CDR3 in DNA: TGTGCCAGCAGTTTCGGGCAGTGGCAGACCCAGTACTTC. It is translated as CASSFGQWQTQYF.

This clonotype was recorded at least ten times. The chain combines TRBV28 with TRBJ1-5; 7 bases fit TRBD1. This CDR3 comprises 16 residues. From germline, CDR1 is MDHEN and CDR2 SYDVKM. The junction had 7 bases not matched to a gene; V was cut back by 5 bases and J by 0 bases. For the CDR3, the DNA is TGTGCCAGCAGTCCAAGGACAGGCGTTAGCAATCAGCCCCAGCATTTT. Translated, it gives CASSPRTGVSNQPQHF. Full variable domain (remainder filled in from reference TRBV28 and TRBJ1-5): DVKVTQSSRYLVKRTGEKVFLECVQDMDHENMFWYRQDPGLGLRLIYFSYDVKMKEKGDIPEGYSVSREKKERFSLILESASTNQTSMYLCASSPRTGVSNQPQHFGDGTRLSIL.

Regarding this clonotype: It may be a read error: a sequence one base away is much more abundant. The V and J genes are TRBV12-3 or TRBV12-4 and TRBJ2-2; D possibly corresponds to TRBD2 (5 bases). The CDR3 is made up of 11 amino acids. The CDR3 region has the DNA TGTGCCAGCAGCAACACCGGGGAGCTGCTTTTT. It encodes CASSNTGELLF.

As for this clonotype: A far larger clone differs by one base, so this is likely a read error. The CDR3 is CASSQYYQELNTGELFF. Written as DNA, the CDR3 is TGTGCCAGCAGCCAATACTACCAGGAACTGAACACCGGGGAGCTGTTTTTT. The V gene is TRBV7-3, the J gene TRBJ2-2; D ambiguous. CDR1 is SGHTA, CDR2 FQGTGA, per germline. V lost 5 bases, J lost 1 base, and 17 bases lay in between. The CDR3 has 17 residues.

This clonotype was detected many times. The rearrangement links TRBV5-1 to TRBJ2-2; 9 bases map to TRBD1. The CDR3 spans 16 residues. Germline-derived CDR1 and CDR2 are SGHRS and YFSETQ. J lost 0 bases, V lost 2 bases, and 2 bases had no gene match. The CDR3 loop is CASSLTGGANTGELFF. The CDR3 DNA sequence: TGCGCCAGCAGCTTAACAGGGGGCGCGAACACCGGGGAGCTGTTTTTT.

The table lists this clonotype with many counts. The chain couples TRBV28 to TRBJ2-7; 11 bases fit TRBD2. CDR1 is MDHEN, CDR2 SYDVKM, per germline. The V gene end was trimmed by 6 bases and the J gene end by 3 bases; junction bases not matched to a gene: 7. The CDR3 loop spans 15 amino acids. The CDR3 protein is CASRDSGGGSYEQYF. DNA of the CDR3: TGTGCCAGCAGGGATAGCGGGGGGGGCAGCTACGAGCAGTACTTC.

The J gene is TRBJ2-2, the V gene TRBV27, with D unclear. V gave up 8 bases and J gave up 7 bases, with 8 bases separating them. Looked up from germline, CDR1 is MNHEY and CDR2 is SMNVEV (reference sequence). The CDR3 contains 11 residues. CDR3 loop: CASRVGGELFF. The CDR3, as DNA: TGTGCCAGCCGTGTAGGCGGGGAGCTGTTTTTT.

To note about this clonotype: At one boundary the junction diverges from the germline segment, which might be a read error. V is TRBV5-6 and J is TRBJ1-2; 10 bases are shared with TRBD1. The germline CDR1 and CDR2 sequences are SGHDT and YYEEEE. This CDR3 comprises 17 residues. CDR3 coding DNA: TGTGCCAGCAGTTTCGTGGGGACAGGGGAGCTCCTTTATCTACCCTACTTC. It specifies CASSFVGTGELLYLPYF.

The table lists this clonotype with many counts. V usage is TRBV28 and J usage is TRBJ1-2; no clear D. The V end lost 5 bases, the J end lost 2 bases, and 9 bases lay between the germline ends. The CDR3 loop spans 13 amino acids. Germline CDR1 and CDR2: MDHEN and SYDVKM. The CDR3 loop is CASSPTPNYGYTF. Written as DNA, the CDR3 is TGTGCCAGCAGTCCGACACCAAACTATGGCTACACCTTC.